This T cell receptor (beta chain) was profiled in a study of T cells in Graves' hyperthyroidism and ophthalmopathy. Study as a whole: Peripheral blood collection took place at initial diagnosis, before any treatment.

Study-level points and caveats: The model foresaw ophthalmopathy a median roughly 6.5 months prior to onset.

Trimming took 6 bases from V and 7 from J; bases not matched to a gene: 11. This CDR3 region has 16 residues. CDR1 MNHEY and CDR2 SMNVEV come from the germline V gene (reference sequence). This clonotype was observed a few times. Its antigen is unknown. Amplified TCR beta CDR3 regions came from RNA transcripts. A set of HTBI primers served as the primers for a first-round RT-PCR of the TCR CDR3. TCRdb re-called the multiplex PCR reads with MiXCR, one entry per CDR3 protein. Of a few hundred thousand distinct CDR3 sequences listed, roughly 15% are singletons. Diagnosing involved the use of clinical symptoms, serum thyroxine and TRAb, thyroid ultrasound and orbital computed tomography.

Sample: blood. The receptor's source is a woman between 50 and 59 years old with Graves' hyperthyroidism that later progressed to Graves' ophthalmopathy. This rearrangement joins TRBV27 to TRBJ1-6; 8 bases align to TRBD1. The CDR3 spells CASSFIRDRLNSPLHF. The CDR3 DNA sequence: TGTGCCAGCAGCTTTATCCGGGACAGGTTAAATTCACCCCTCCACTTT.